The sequence of this T cell receptor beta chain was determined in a study of CD8 T cells in ankylosing spondylitis (dated by TCRdb to about 2017). Broadly, across the study: The study set out to find disease-linked TCR variants by profiling T cell receptor beta repertoires in ankylosing spondylitis patients and healthy donors. The whole study cohort included roughly 110 healthy donors and under 30 ankylosing spondylitis patients. Samples of peripheral blood were taken, and for ankylosing spondylitis patients, synovial fluid was collected as well. Findings and caveats that apply to the study as a whole: Some of the motif variants had been reported before in the synovial fluid and blood of reactive arthritis patients, a finding that suggests common disease-initiation mechanisms. A CD8+ phenotype was shown by the disease-linked clones, which were found at relatively low frequencies in peripheral blood. A TCR beta motif made up of several highly homologous amino acid variants appeared to be characteristic of blood from ankylosing spondylitis patients. The disease-linked clones were reported as significantly enriched in matched synovial fluid samples from ankylosing spondylitis patients.

TCRdb shows the sequencer as Illumina HiSeq 2500. TCR beta libraries were prepared by quantitative 5'-RACE with molecular barcodes. Concerning the study's data processing: To identify disease-linked TCR variants, a new computational method was used, one built on a probabilistic model of VDJ rearrangement. In TCRdb, the public reads were trimmed at Q25 with fastp and aligned with MiXCR, with productive beta chains retained. When rows share a CDR3 protein, they turn into one entry using the most common DNA and genes. TCRdb's processing, not the study's, gives the V and J calls here. For this sample there are under 150,000 distinct CDR3 sequences; approximately 13% appear just once. The ten largest make up around 3% of the sample. Relative to germline, V is missing 3 bases and J is missing 6 bases, with 11 bases of the junction outside any gene match. The CDR3 runs 16 amino acids, cysteine and phenylalanine included. Only the CDR3 region is kept as DNA, spanning 48 bases read in frame from base 1. The germline V gene yields MGHDK for CDR1 and SYGVNS for CDR2.

This clonotype was recorded at least ten times. This receptor's antigen is unknown. Base-call qualities are not available, and no considerably larger clone is one nucleotide away. This sequence was found in a female donor with ankylosing spondylitis or in good health (not recorded which). Sequenced input: blood, either unsorted or a sorted T cell fraction (not recorded which). This sequence uses TRBV25-1 and TRBJ2-3; 8 bases in the junction line up with TRBD2. In nucleotide form, the sequence is TGTGCCAGCAGTGAGGGGTTAGCGGGGAAGTCGGATACGCAGTATTTT. This gives the protein CASSEGLAGKSDTQYF.